This T cell receptor (beta chain) was captured in a study of blood T cell repertoires in COVID-19. As for the study in general: The study drew acute and convalescent COVID-19 samples from the United States, Italy and Spain. The cDNA or gDNA used as material had been derived from T cells, B-cell-depleted T cells, or PBMCs.

This clone was detected only once. The V end was cut by 4 bases, the J end by 7 bases, with 14 bases between. Germline CDR1 reads MGHRA; CDR2 reads YSYEKL. The CDR3 is made up of 15 amino acids. Original processing notes: Estimated nucleated cell counts came from reference gene primer amplification. The assay was immunoSEQ multiplex PCR, and TCRdb's table has in-frame clones only and misses some. That table supplies the V and J calls and clone size; D and trimming were determined from the DNA. This table holds about 61,000 clones, about 89% found once. The sequenced material came from peripheral blood. The chain has TRBV4-1 and TRBJ1-6; D might be TRBD1 (5 bases). This TCR came from a man aged 55 to 70 with acute or convalescent COVID-19. The chain's CDR3 is CASSLRERDNSPLHF. The CDR3 DNA sequence: TGCGCCAGCAGCCTCCGGGAGAGGGACAATTCACCCCTCCACTTT.